Shown below are 8 T cell receptor beta chains from a single sample sequenced in a study of Graves' ophthalmopathy and Graves' hyperthyroidism. For repertoire sequencing, the TCR beta CDR3 regions were amplified from RNA transcripts. Second-round multiplex PCR followed a first-round RT-PCR using HTBI primers. TCRdb redid the calling of the multiplex PCR reads with MiXCR, one entry per CDR3 protein. The sample has a few hundred thousand distinct CDR3 sequences; roughly 21% are singletons. The specimen was peripheral blood. These receptors originate from a woman between 50 and 59 years old with Graves' ophthalmopathy.

This clonotype was detected a few times. This chain uses TRBV19 with TRBJ2-4; D is possibly TRBD1 (5 bases). Germline loops: CDR1 LNHDA, CDR2 SQIVND (reference sequence). Deletions cut 5 bases from V and 0 bases from J, with 11 bases between. The CDR3 sequence is 15 residues long. In DNA form, the CDR3 reads TGTGCCAGTAGTCCGGACATCGTAGCCAAAAACATTCAGTACTTC. Protein sequence: CASSPDIVAKNIQYF.

By proportion, this clonotype is medium-sized. The rearrangement uses TRBV6-2 or TRBV6-3 and TRBJ2-7; 8 nucleotides align to TRBD1. The germline V gene has CDR1 MNHEY and CDR2 SVGEGT. The CDR3 consists of 13 residues. With 6 bases clipped from V and 3 bases from J, the junction kept 4 bases outside the gene matches. The CDR3 DNA follows: TGTGCCAGCAGCTCCGGGACAGGCTACGAGCAGTACTTC. Translated, it gives CASSSGTGYEQYF.

This clonotype was seen at least ten times. The chain couples TRBV30 to TRBJ2-7, with a tentative D call TRBD1 (6 bases). The CDR3 consists of 14 residues. Between the trimmed V and J ends, which lost 0 bases and 6 bases, there was a span of 15 bases. The germline gives CDR1 GTSNPN, CDR2 SVGIG (reference sequence). CDR3 nucleotide sequence: TGTGCCTGGAGTGTAGGGGGAAGCCCCTCCGAGCAGTACTTC. Its translation: CAWSVGGSPSEQYF. Looking up the rest from reference TRBV30 and TRBJ2-7 gives the full variable domain: SQTIHQWPATLVQPVGSPLSLECTVEGTSNPNLYWYRQAAGRGLQLLFYSVGIGQISSEVPQNLSASRPQDRQFILSSKKLLLSDSGFYLCAWSVGGSPSEQYFGPGTRLTVT.

This clonotype was found a few times. CDR3 nucleotide sequence: TGTGCCAGTAATCGACAGGGTGAACAAACCGGGGAGCTGTTTTTT. It codes for CASNRQGEQTGELFF. The rearrangement joins TRBV19 to TRBJ2-2; 7 bases map to TRBD1. The CDR3 totals 15 residues. The V gene's germline CDR1 is LNHDA and CDR2 SQIVND (reference sequence). V lost 7 bases to trimming and J lost 5 bases; unmatched junction nucleotides: 10.

This clonotype was found many times. The chain is built from TRBV28 and TRBJ2-7; 9 nucleotides match TRBD2. V was pared by 6 bases and J by 1 base, with 7 bases of the junction left unmatched. The V gene's germline CDR1 is MDHEN and CDR2 SYDVKM. The CDR3 sequence is 15 residues long. The CDR3 sequence is CASRLPGLASYEQYF. CDR3 nucleotides: TGTGCCAGCAGGCTTCCGGGACTAGCATCCTACGAGCAGTACTTC. The full variable domain, in which reference TRBV28 and TRBJ2-7 provide the parts outside the CDR3, is DVKVTQSSRYLVKRTGEKVFLECVQDMDHENMFWYRQDPGLGLRLIYFSYDVKMKEKGDIPEGYSVSREKKERFSLILESASTNQTSMYLCASRLPGLASYEQYFGPGTRLTVT.

This clonotype was seen a handful of times. The chain has TRBV6-1 and TRBJ2-2, with TRBD1 matching over 7 bases. Germline values: CDR1 MNHNS, CDR2 SASEGT. The V gene end was trimmed by 4 bases and the J gene end by 1 base; junction bases not matched to a gene: 9. This CDR3 spans 17 amino acids. The CDR3 loop reads CASSGTGTMRNTGELFF. Here the CDR3 DNA reads TGTGCCAGCAGTGGGACAGGCACGATGAGGAACACCGGGGAGCTGTTTTTT.

This clonotype has at least ten counts. DNA for the CDR3: TGCAGTGCTAATCTAGCGGGAGAGGGAAAGACCCAGTACTTC. This gives the protein CSANLAGEGKTQYF. The chain links TRBV20-1 to TRBJ2-5; TRBD2 agrees at 10 bases. V trimming: 4 bases; J trimming: 6 bases; junction bases outside the gene matches: 8. Germline loops: CDR1 DFQATT, CDR2 SNEGSKA (reference sequence). CDR3 length equals 14 residues.

In its sample, this clonotype was seen many times. This chain uses TRBV11-2 with TRBJ1-6, with D possibly TRBD1 on 5 matching bases. This CDR3 comprises 15 residues. Per the germline V gene, CDR1 is SGHAT and CDR2 is FQNNGV. V shed 6 bases and J shed 5 bases, with 14 bases lying between them. In DNA form, the CDR3 reads TGTGCCAGCAGTCCCGGCGGGACCCATAATTCACCCCTCCACTTT. It encodes CASSPGGTHNSPLHF.